One T cell receptor beta chain is described in this entry. This sample stems from a study of T cell responses to AZD1222 COVID-19 vaccine. The method was immunoSEQ multiplex PCR; TCRdb's version includes in-frame clones alone and lacks a portion of them. Of under 200,000 clones in the sample, 80% to 95% are singletons; the top ten hold 3.9%. Per germline, CDR1 WSHSY and CDR2 SAAADI. This CDR3 has 15 amino acids. V was trimmed by 7 bases and J by 8 bases, leaving 23 bases between them. This specimen consisted of peripheral blood, obtained on day 0 of AZD1222 vaccination. This chain connects TRBV10-2 to TRBJ1-2; a weak D match, TRBD1 (5 bases). The clonotype was recovered from an adult in good health. Written as DNA, the CDR3 is TGCGCCAGCACCGATATGGGGGAGAGGGGTAGAGGCTACACCTTC. Translation gives CASTDMGERGRGYTF.